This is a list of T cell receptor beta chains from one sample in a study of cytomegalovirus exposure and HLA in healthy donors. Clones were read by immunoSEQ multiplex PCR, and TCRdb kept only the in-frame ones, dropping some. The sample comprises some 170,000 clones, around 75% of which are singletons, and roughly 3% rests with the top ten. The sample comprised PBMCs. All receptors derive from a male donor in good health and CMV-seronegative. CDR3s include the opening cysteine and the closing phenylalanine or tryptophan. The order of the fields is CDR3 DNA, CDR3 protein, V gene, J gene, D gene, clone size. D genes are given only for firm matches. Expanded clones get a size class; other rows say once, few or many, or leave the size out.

CDR3nt: TGTGCCAGCAGTTACTCGGCAGAAAGAACCTATGGCTACACCTTC; CDR3aa: CASSYSAERTYGYTF; v_gene: TRBV6-5; j_gene: TRBJ1-2; d_gene: .; abundance: .
CDR3nt: TGCGCCAGCAGTTACATTAGCGGGAGGCCCAACATTCAGTACTTC; CDR3aa: CASSYISGRPNIQYF; v_gene: TRBV5-1; j_gene: TRBJ2-4; d_gene: TRBD2; abundance: .
CDR3nt: TGTGCCAGCAGTTTGGCGGGCAGCTTATCCTACGAGCAGTACTTC; CDR3aa: CASSLAGSLSYEQYF; v_gene: TRBV28; j_gene: TRBJ2-7; d_gene: .; abundance: .
CDR3nt: TGCGCCAGCAGCCAAGATAGGAGGACTAGCGGACCTAATGAGCAGTTCTTC; CDR3aa: CASSQDRRTSGPNEQFF; v_gene: TRBV4-3; j_gene: TRBJ2-1; d_gene: TRBD2; abundance: few
CDR3nt: TGTGCCAGCAGTGAATCTAGCGAGTCATACAATGAGCAGTTCTTC; CDR3aa: CASSESSESYNEQFF; v_gene: TRBV6-1; j_gene: TRBJ2-1; d_gene: .; abundance: .
CDR3nt: TGTGCCAGCAGCTCCGGCGGGCATTGGGGCAATCAGCCCCAGCATTTT; CDR3aa: CASSSGGHWGNQPQHF; v_gene: TRBV7-9; j_gene: TRBJ1-5; d_gene: .; abundance: .
CDR3nt: TGTGCCAGCAGTCCGACTAGCGGCGACACAGATACGCAGTATTTT; CDR3aa: CASSPTSGDTDTQYF; v_gene: TRBV28; j_gene: TRBJ2-3; d_gene: TRBD2; abundance: .
CDR3nt: TGTGCCATCAGTGGACAAACCGGGACTAGCGGCTACAATGAGCAGTTCTTC; CDR3aa: CAISGQTGTSGYNEQFF; v_gene: TRBV10-3; j_gene: TRBJ2-1; d_gene: TRBD2; abundance: .
CDR3nt: TGTGCCAGCAGTGACAATTCACAGGGGGCACGCACTGAAGCTTTCTTT; CDR3aa: CASSDNSQGARTEAFF; v_gene: TRBV6-1; j_gene: TRBJ1-1; d_gene: TRBD1; abundance: once
CDR3nt: TGTGCCAGCAGCTTGGGACTAGCCTACGAGCAGTACTTC; CDR3aa: CASSLGLAYEQYF; v_gene: TRBV11-3; j_gene: TRBJ2-7; d_gene: TRBD2; abundance: .
CDR3nt: TGTGCCAGCAGCCAACTCGAGATCTCTGGAAACACCATATATTTT; CDR3aa: CASSQLEISGNTIYF; v_gene: TRBV4-2; j_gene: TRBJ1-3; d_gene: .; abundance: .
CDR3nt: TGTGCCAGCAGTTCCCACCCCCAGGGGGGCACAGATACGCAGTATTTT; CDR3aa: CASSSHPQGGTDTQYF; v_gene: TRBV6-5; j_gene: TRBJ2-3; d_gene: TRBD1; abundance: .
CDR3nt: TGTGCTAGTGGTCCGGGGACTAGCGGTCACACAGATACGCAGTATTTT; CDR3aa: CASGPGTSGHTDTQYF; v_gene: TRBV12-5; j_gene: TRBJ2-3; d_gene: TRBD2; abundance: .
CDR3nt: TGTGCCAGCAGTTTACGATACCAGGGGGGAGACTATGGCTACACCTTC; CDR3aa: CASSLRYQGGDYGYTF; v_gene: TRBV27; j_gene: TRBJ1-2; d_gene: TRBD1; abundance: .
CDR3nt: TGCGCCAGCAGCCAAGAGGAGCGGGGGGCCTACAATGAGCAGTTCTTC; CDR3aa: CASSQEERGAYNEQFF; v_gene: TRBV4-3; j_gene: TRBJ2-1; d_gene: TRBD2; abundance: once
CDR3nt: TGTGCCTGGAATCGGGACATCTCAGGCTACACCTTC; CDR3aa: CAWNRDISGYTF; v_gene: TRBV30; j_gene: TRBJ1-2; d_gene: .; abundance: .
CDR3nt: TGTGCCAGCAGCCCAGACTACTACGAGCAGTACTTC; CDR3aa: CASSPDYYEQYF; v_gene: TRBV28; j_gene: TRBJ2-7; d_gene: .; abundance: .
CDR3nt: TGTGCCAGCAGTTTAATTGGCACAGGTGCTAACTATGGCTACACCTTC; CDR3aa: CASSLIGTGANYGYTF; v_gene: TRBV28; j_gene: TRBJ1-2; d_gene: .; abundance: .
CDR3nt: TGTGCCAGCAGTTTAGCCGGGACAGGGGGCCGGCTATACGAGCAGTACTTC; CDR3aa: CASSLAGTGGRLYEQYF; v_gene: TRBV28; j_gene: TRBJ2-7; d_gene: TRBD1; abundance: .
CDR3nt: TGTGCCAGCAGCCCCTACCTCCCGGGGAACACTGAAGCTTTCTTT; CDR3aa: CASSPYLPGNTEAFF; v_gene: TRBV7-8; j_gene: TRBJ1-1; d_gene: .; abundance: .
CDR3nt: TGTGCCTGGAGCCCGGGGACTAACTATGGCTACACCTTC; CDR3aa: CAWSPGTNYGYTF; v_gene: TRBV30; j_gene: TRBJ1-2; d_gene: .; abundance: .
CDR3nt: TGTGCCAGCACCCCGAAAGGACTAGCGGTCTACAATGAGCAGTTCTTC; CDR3aa: CASTPKGLAVYNEQFF; v_gene: TRBV6-6; j_gene: TRBJ2-1; d_gene: TRBD2; abundance: .
CDR3nt: TGTGCCAGCAGTTTAGGACAGGGAGTGGGCTATGGCTACACCTTC; CDR3aa: CASSLGQGVGYGYTF; v_gene: TRBV6-5; j_gene: TRBJ1-2; d_gene: TRBD1; abundance: .
CDR3nt: TGCGCCAGCAGCCCCTCCGTGGGGGCCAACACTGAAGCTTTCTTT; CDR3aa: CASSPSVGANTEAFF; v_gene: TRBV4-1; j_gene: TRBJ1-1; d_gene: .; abundance: .
CDR3nt: TGTGCCAGCCCCCCGGGCAGGGCGCGTACCTACGAGCAGTACTTC; CDR3aa: CASPPGRARTYEQYF; v_gene: TRBV2; j_gene: TRBJ2-7; d_gene: .; abundance: .